This T cell receptor (beta chain) came from a study of T cells in Graves' hyperthyroidism and ophthalmopathy. The wider study: Peripheral blood was taken when the disease was first diagnosed, before any treatment began. The study's findings and limits: A median 6.5 months before onset, the model predicted ophthalmopathy. Among clonotypes expanded in thyroid above 0.001, most were also found in blood.

This clonotype was detected ten times or more. What it binds is not known. Germline V CDR1 and CDR2: SGHRS, YFSETQ. Trimming removed 5 bases from V and 3 bases from J, with 13 bases in between. The CDR3 loop spans 14 amino acids. 10 ml fresh peripheral blood yielded the PBMCs. RNA transcripts served as the template for amplifying TCR beta CDR3 regions. An initial round of RT-PCR targeting the TCR CDR3 relied on the HTBI primer set. MiXCR, run by TCRdb on the multiplex PCR reads, gives a single entry per CDR3 protein. The table has about 410,000 distinct CDR3 sequences, around 13% seen once. This TCR came from a woman aged 30 to 39 with Graves' ophthalmopathy. This chain joins TRBV5-1 and TRBJ2-3, with TRBD2 as a possible D gene (5 bases). The sample was blood. The CDR3 DNA follows: TGCGCCAGCAGTGGTTTAGCGACTACAGATACGCAGTATTTT. It specifies CASSGLATTDTQYF.